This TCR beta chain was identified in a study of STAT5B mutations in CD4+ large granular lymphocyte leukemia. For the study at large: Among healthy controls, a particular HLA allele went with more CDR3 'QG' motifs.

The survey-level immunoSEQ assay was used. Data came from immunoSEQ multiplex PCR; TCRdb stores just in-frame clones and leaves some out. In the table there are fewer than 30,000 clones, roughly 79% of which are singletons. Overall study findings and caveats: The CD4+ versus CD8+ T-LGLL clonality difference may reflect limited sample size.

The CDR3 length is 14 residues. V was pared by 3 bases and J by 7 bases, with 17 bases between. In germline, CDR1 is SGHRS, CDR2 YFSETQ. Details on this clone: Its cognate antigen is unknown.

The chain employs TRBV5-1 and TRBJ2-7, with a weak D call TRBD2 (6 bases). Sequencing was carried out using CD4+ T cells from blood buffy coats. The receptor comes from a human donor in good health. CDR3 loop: CASSYIADPCEQYF. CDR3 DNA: TGCGCCAGCAGCTACATAGCGGATCCCTGTGAGCAGTACTTC.